This T cell receptor beta chain was profiled in a study of human T cells and chemical hapten exposure. Study-level background: Variation in per-sample TCR yields came mainly from small pooled library volume differences. Study-level findings and limits: Expanded TCRs made up significantly more big CDR3 similarity clusters than controls did.

Documented time point: pre-sensitization, week 0. Treatment given: therapeutic diphenylcyclopropenone sensitization with weekly scalp DPC. The study enrolled 18 to 70-year-old alopecia patients suitable for DPC. From the RACE reads, TCRdb called clonotypes with MiXCR, one entry per CDR3 protein. The repertoire has around 380,000 distinct CDR3 sequences, 4.5% to 5.5% of them found once; the top ten carry around 8.6%. The sample holds many counts of this clonotype. The antigen remains undetermined. The source is a woman between 18 and 30 years old with alopecia areata. Some clones in this sample may be carry-over from other donors' samples. Sequences were derived from whole blood, sampled in connection with sensitization to the hapten diphenylcyclopropenone (DPC).

CDR3 residues: CASSLGRPMNTEAFF. Written as DNA, the CDR3 is TGCGCCAGCAGCTTGGGGCGCCCTATGAACACTGAAGCTTTCTTT. V is TRBV5-1 and J is TRBJ1-1; D is unresolved. The ends were cut back, 0 bases at V and 0 bases at J, with 9 bases in the middle. This CDR3 is 15 amino acids long. Germline CDR1 SGHRS, CDR2 YFSETQ.